This T cell receptor beta chain is drawn from a study of blood T cell repertoires in COVID-19. The CDR3 runs 17 residues. V shed 4 bases and J shed 0 bases, with 16 bases lying between them. Germline CDR1 and CDR2: SEHNR and FQNEAQ (reference sequence). In the original analysis: For nucleated cells, counts were estimated from reference gene primer amplification. Some clones are missing from TCRdb's copy, which holds only in-frame ones; the method was immunoSEQ multiplex PCR. Clonal size and the V and J genes are those of that table, whereas D and trimming came from the DNA. The data contain about 98,000 clones, roughly 82% of them singletons.

The sequence came from a man aged 70-80 years with active or convalescent COVID-19. Sequencing used peripheral blood. This sequence joins TRBV7-9 and TRBJ2-1; TRBD2 might be the D (6 bases). The DNA for the CDR3 is TGTGCCAGCAGCTCAGGCCGGGAGCGCCTCTCCTACAATGAGCAGTTCTTC. It is translated as CASSSGRERLSYNEQFF.